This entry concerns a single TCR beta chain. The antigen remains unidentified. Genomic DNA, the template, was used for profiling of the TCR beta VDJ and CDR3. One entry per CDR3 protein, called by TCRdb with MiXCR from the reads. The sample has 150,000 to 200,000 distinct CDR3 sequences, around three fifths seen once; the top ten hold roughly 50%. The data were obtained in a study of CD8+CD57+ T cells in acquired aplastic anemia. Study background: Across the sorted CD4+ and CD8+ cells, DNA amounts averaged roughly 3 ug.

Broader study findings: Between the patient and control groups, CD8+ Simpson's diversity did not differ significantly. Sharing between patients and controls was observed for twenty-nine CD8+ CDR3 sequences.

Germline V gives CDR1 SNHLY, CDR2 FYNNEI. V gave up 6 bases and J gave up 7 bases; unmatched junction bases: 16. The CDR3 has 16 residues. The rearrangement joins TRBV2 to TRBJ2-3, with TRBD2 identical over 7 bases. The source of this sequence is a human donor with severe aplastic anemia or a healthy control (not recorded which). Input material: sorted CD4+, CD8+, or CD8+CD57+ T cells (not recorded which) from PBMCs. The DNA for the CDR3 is TGTGCCAGCAGCGTCTGGGTAGGACTAGTCGGATATACGCAGTATTTT. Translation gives CASSVWVGLVGYTQYF.